Described below is a single T cell receptor (beta chain) sequence and its context. Sequencing of TCR beta was performed on blood CD8+ T cells and on blood CD4+ T cells. The CD8+ and CD4+ T cells were negatively isolated, with the TEMRA cells enriched by FACS. The record originates from a study of CD8 T cells in Susac syndrome. With random hexamers, roughly 0.45 to 1 ug RNA was reverse transcribed. The immunoSEQ assay covered 54 Vbeta and 13 Jbeta segments for CDR3. From the immunoSEQ multiplex PCR reads, TCRdb called clonotypes with MiXCR, one entry per CDR3 protein. The sample yields around 99,000 distinct CDR3 sequences, roughly 97% seen once. CDR1 and CDR2 from the germline V gene are SQVTM and ANQGSEA. The V end lost 3 bases, the J end lost 6 bases, and 11 bases lay between the germline ends. This CDR3 spans 13 amino acids.

What was sequenced was CD4+ T cells from PBMCs. This receptor was obtained from a human donor in good health. The chain couples TRBV29-1 to TRBJ2-2, with unresolved D. Here the CDR3 DNA reads TGCAGCGTTGACGAAGCGTATCCCGGGGAGCTGTTTTTT. Amino acid sequence: CSVDEAYPGELFF.